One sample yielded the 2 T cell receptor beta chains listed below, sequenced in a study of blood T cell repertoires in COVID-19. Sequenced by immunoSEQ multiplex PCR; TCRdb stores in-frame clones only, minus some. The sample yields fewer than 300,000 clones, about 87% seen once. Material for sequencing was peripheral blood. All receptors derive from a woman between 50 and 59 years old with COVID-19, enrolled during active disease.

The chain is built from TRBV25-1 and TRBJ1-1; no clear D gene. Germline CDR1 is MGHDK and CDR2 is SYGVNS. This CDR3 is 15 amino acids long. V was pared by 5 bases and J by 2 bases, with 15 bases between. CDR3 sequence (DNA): TGTGCCAGCAGTAAAAATGATTGGGCCAACACTGAAGCTTTCTTT. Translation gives CASSKNDWANTEAFF.

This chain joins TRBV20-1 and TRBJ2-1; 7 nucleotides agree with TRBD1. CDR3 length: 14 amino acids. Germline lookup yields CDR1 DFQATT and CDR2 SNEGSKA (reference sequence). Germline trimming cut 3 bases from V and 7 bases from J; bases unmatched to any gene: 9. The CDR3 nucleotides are TGCAGTGCTAGTCTATTTGGGACAGTTAATGAGCAGTTCTTC. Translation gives CSASLFGTVNEQFF.